This T cell receptor beta chain was captured by sequencing in a study of cytomegalovirus exposure and HLA in healthy donors (dated by TCRdb to 2016 to 2017). For the wider study: An earlier analysis of 587 of the donors reported around 280 Gb of sequence data and 117 million unique TCR beta sequences obtained from about 179 million T cells. An early release covering 500 to 750 HLA-typed donors comprised about 290 gigabases of sequencing data and about 90 million unique TCR sequences. Among the approximately 420 genotyped donors, more than 70% belonged to the genetic ancestry cluster associated with self-reported Caucasian donors. The study was designed to test whether signatures of past pathogen exposure could be identified by cataloging public T cell receptors. The study used immunosequencing to profile the T cell repertoires of under 700 subjects and linked those repertoires to cytomegalovirus serostatus. Along with the roughly 610-subject first cohort, a separate validation cohort of over a hundred different subjects was used. To predict cytomegalovirus infection status, the study brought together high-throughput TCR immunosequencing, statistical association of individual TCRs with disease status, and machine learning. In a later analysis, previously published TCR beta repertoires from some 640 donors were re-analyzed and high-resolution HLA genotyping was added so that TCR occurrence patterns could be studied. Rather than drawing on any new phenotypic data, the later analysis identified candidate immune exposures from TCR beta sequences and the way those sequences occurred across donors. In an earlier analysis of roughly 600 of the donors, high-throughput TCR beta sequencing was used to judge whether each TCR beta V gene segment behaved as functional or pseudogenic. Donor age, sex, ethnicity and CMV serostatus were collected together with the repertoire data. A later genetic analysis took genome-wide SNP genotypes for about 55% of the roughly 700 donors and used that subset as a discovery cohort. All discovery cohort repertoires had been generated on a single sequencing platform. Both class I and class II loci were covered by HLA typing, at four-digit resolution. The number of typed donors differed by locus: 629-630 for A, B, C, DRB1 and DQB1; some 540 for DQA1; 606 for DPA1; and about 450 for DPB1. Several DR-DQ haplotypes were handled as single units for association and clustering because linkage in the cohort was strong. On average, about 200,000 unique TCR beta nucleotide sequences were sequenced per donor among about 400 genotyped donors of the cohort, with around 19% of those sequences being non-productive. Study-level results and caveats: Across donors, most TCR sequences were observed very rarely, whereas some public TCRs were present in many individuals. Three of the identified cytomegalovirus-associated TCR beta chains were confirmed in vitro to be specific for cytomegalovirus antigens. Compared with equally common non-associated chains, HLA-associated TCR beta chains in a later analysis were more clonally expanded and had lower generation probabilities. A later genetic analysis associated a missense DCLRE1C variant with V-gene and J-gene trimming of TCR beta chains, and an independent cohort replicated the association. The earlier analysis of 450 to 700 of the donors excluded roughly 16 rarely observed V segments, including chromosome 9 orphons, because counts were too low. A later analysis found that most CMV-associated TCR beta chains appeared HLA-restricted, with HLA associations seemingly driven largely by CMV exposure. In a later analysis, around 17,000 TCR beta sequences were associated with specific HLA alleles at a false discovery rate of 0.05. A further reported finding was that TCR beta sequences accurately predicted the HLA-A and HLA-B alleles for most subjects in the first cohort. Assigning TCR associations to individual alleles was difficult when HLA alleles, especially DR and DQ, strongly co-occurred. Sequencing depth was assumed to be roughly uniform across donors in the presence/absence analyses, though that assumption may not hold. In the study, around 150 TCR beta chains were listed as associated with cytomegalovirus. A later analysis found that TCR association rates varied across HLA loci, with DRB1 alleles showing the most associated TCRs and HLA-C alleles the fewest. A cluster of highly shared sequence variants was judged likely to represent a technical artifact of the sequencing pipeline. In an earlier analysis of about 600 of the donors, most TCR beta V segments appeared in productive rearrangements about 87% or about 30% of the time, broadly matching IMGT annotations. According to a later genetic analysis, donors in an Asian-associated ancestry cluster had fewer N-insertions in productive TCRs than the approximately 670-donor mean. The only immune exposure information available for the cohort was CMV serostatus. The cohort was sequenced for TCR beta chains only, and without alpha or paired-chain data the features that could be detected were limited. The classifier was reported to diagnose cytomegalovirus status with high specificity and sensitivity in both the original cohort and the validation cohort. Linkage disequilibrium might explain the correlated functional status among segregating V segments, but an unknown experimental factor could not be ruled out. The authors suggested that the approach could potentially be extended to other disease states and immunological phenotypes. A later analysis reported that several top co-occurrence clusters appeared linked to parvovirus B19, influenza, CMV and Epstein-Barr virus. Some IMGT-functional V segments, including TRBV6-2 and TRBV6-3, could not be distinguished by the 87-base-pair reads and were therefore excluded. HLA typing was unavailable for some donors at each locus, so association tests used only the typed subset.

The CDR3 spans 16 residues, from the cysteine through the phenylalanine. The entry retains the CDR3 DNA only, 48 bases that are in frame from base 1. V is cut by 3 bases and J by 0 bases, and the space between the germline ends is 15 bases. CDR1 and CDR2, per the germline V gene (reference sequence), are LNHDA and SQIVND. The cohort consisted of 666 healthy bone marrow donors. At the time of sampling, all cohort members were nominally healthy, though unrecorded immune exposures were likely present. The donor tested CMV seronegative, placing the donor among the approximately 360 seronegative members of the cohort. Each donor provided a peripheral blood sample, and peripheral blood mononuclear cells were used for TCR beta sequencing. Genomic DNA was extracted from the blood cell samples with the Qiagen DNeasy Blood Extraction Kit. Libraries were built with the immunoSEQ multiplex PCR assay. For the multiplex PCR, a mixture combining 60 forward primers for TCR Vbeta segments and 13 reverse primers for TCR Jbeta segments was used. A multiplex PCR assay on genomic DNA amplified the CDR3 region of rearranged TCR beta genes. Amplified TCR beta libraries were sequenced as 87-base-pair reads on the Illumina HiSeq System. On the authors' methods: A later analysis tallied tens of millions of unique TCR beta chains across the 666 repertoires, and some 10 million of those chains were shared by two or more donors. Raw reads were error-corrected and collapsed into unique sequences with a nearest-neighbor algorithm that merged closely related sequences to remove PCR and sequencing errors. To assign V, D and J gene segments, CDR3 sequences were aligned to IMGT reference sequences. For a sequence to be retained, a match of at least six nucleotides to both a V gene segment and a J gene segment was required. Rearrangements were classified as productive when the CDR3 lacked stop codons and remained in frame with V and J, and all other rearrangements were classified as non-productive. CDR3 was defined by IMGT convention, running from the second conserved V-encoded cysteine to the conserved J-encoded phenylalanine. Sequences without an unambiguous match to a single V gene segment were excluded from the earlier analysis of a few hundred of the donors. An earlier analysis of 550 to 650 of the donors classified V segments as functional when productive rearrangements were above 56.7% and as segregating when the standard deviation between donors was above 5%. A statistical classification framework was built to diagnose cytomegalovirus status from the catalog of TCR beta chain sequences. A later analysis assigned V and J genes by comparing TCR nucleotide sequences with IMGT/GENE-DB human TR gene sequences. Using the TCRdist pipeline, a later analysis assigned CDR3 sequences along with most-parsimonious VDJ recombination scenarios. In a later analysis, each TCR beta chain was defined by its CDR3 amino acid sequence together with its V-gene family, and reads lacking a unique V-gene family were excluded. In a later analysis, 500 to 700 highly shared, low-generation-probability nucleotide sequences were removed to address suspected cross-contamination and a sequencing artifact. A later analysis calculated a clonal expansion index for each public chain from normalized within-repertoire ranks of inferred template counts. Generation probabilities in a later analysis came from a VDJ recombination model fitted to out-of-frame rearrangements, and those results were checked against IGoR. In a later analysis, hypergeometric tests were used to score TCR-TCR, TCR-HLA and TCR-CMV co-occurrence, with a repertoire-size bias correction applied to TCR pairs. False discovery rates were estimated in a later analysis by permuting HLA or CMV assignments 20 times. A later analysis grouped co-occurring TCRs with DBSCAN, adding TCRdist sequence similarity when clustering within HLA-allele-positive subsets. Co-occurrence clustering excluded repertoires with fewer than 30,000 or more than 120,000 public chains, plus five with anomalous nucleotide sharing. In TCRdb, the immuneACCESS table is reduced to in-frame sequences with V and J assigned. These tables do not hold every clone; where another copy was compared, an unresolved V gene accounts for under half, and the others remain unexplained. The V and J calls and the clone size are those of that table, but D and trimming were determined from the DNA. The sample's table covers some 71,000 clones. Jointly, the top ten make up around 1.6% of the sample.

With regard to this clone: What antigen it recognizes has not been identified.

The clonotype comes from a young woman in good health and CMV-seronegative. The specimen was PBMCs. The V and J genes are TRBV19 and TRBJ2-7; 5 matching bases give a weak D call of TRBD1. The nucleotides read TGTGCCAGTAGTATCTTCCGAACAGGAAGCTCCTACGAGCAGTACTTC. This codes for CASSIFRTGSSYEQYF. Beyond the CDR3, the reference TRBV19 and TRBJ2-7 genes provide the residues; the full variable domain reads: DGGITQSPKYLFRKEGQNVTLSCEQNLNHDAMYWYRQDPGQGLRLIYYSQIVNDFQKGDIAEGYSVSREKKESFPLTVTSAQKNPTAFYLCASSIFRTGSSYEQYFGPGTRLTVT.